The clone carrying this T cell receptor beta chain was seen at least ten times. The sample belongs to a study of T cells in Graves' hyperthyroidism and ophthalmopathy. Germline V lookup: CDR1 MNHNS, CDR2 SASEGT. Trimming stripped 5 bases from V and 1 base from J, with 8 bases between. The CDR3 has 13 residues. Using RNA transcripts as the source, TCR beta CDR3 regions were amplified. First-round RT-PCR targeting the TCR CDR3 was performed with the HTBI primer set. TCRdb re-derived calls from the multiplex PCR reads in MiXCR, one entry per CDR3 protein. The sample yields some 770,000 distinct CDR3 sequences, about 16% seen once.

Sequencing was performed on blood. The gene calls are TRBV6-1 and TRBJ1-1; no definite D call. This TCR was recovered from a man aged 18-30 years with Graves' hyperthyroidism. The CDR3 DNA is TGTGCCAGCAGTCCCGGGGAGAACACTGAAGCTTTCTTT. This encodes CASSPGENTEAFF.